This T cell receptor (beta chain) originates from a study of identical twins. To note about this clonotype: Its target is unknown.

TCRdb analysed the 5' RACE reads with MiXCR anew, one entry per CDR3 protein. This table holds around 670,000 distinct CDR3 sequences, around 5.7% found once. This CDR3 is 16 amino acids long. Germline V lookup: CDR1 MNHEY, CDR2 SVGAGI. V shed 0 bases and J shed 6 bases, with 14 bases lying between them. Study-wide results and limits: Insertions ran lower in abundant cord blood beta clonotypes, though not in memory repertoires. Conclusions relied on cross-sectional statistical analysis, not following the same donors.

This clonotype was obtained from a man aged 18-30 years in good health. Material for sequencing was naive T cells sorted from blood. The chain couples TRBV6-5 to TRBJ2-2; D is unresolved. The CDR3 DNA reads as TGTGCCAGCAGTTACTCGATGGTCAGCGCGGCCGGGGAGCTGTTTTTT. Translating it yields CASSYSMVSAAGELFF.